The 28 T cell receptor beta chains below all came from one sample that was sequenced in a study of STAT5B mutations in CD4+ large granular lymphocyte leukemia. Using immunoSEQ multiplex PCR, the repertoire was profiled, and TCRdb retains in-frame clones only, with some absent. This sample yields 32,000 or so clones, of which around 81% are seen a single time; 4.4% belongs to the top ten. Sequenced sample: CD4+ T cells from blood buffy coats. Every receptor here comes from a human donor in good health.

The chain carries TRBV19 and TRBJ2-1; 8 nucleotides agree with TRBD1. Losses at the gene ends were 2 bases for V and 12 bases for J; bases not matched to a gene: 9. In germline, CDR1 is LNHDA, CDR2 SQIVND (reference sequence). The length of the CDR3 is 14 residues. CDR3 region: CASSIRAGGVVQFF. CDR3 bases: TGTGCCAGTAGTATAAGGGCAGGGGGCGTCGTGCAGTTCTTC.

This clone showed up just once. The gene calls are TRBV5-1 and TRBJ2-1; 7 bases line up with TRBD2. CDR1 SGHRS and CDR2 YFSETQ come from the germline V gene. With V trimmed by 2 bases and J by 10 bases, 9 bases remained unmatched. The CDR3 sequence is 14 residues long. The CDR3 DNA sequence: TGCGCCAGCAGCTTCGGGACTACCGGAAGAGAGCAGTTCTTC. This codes for CASSFGTTGREQFF.

The chain couples TRBV6-5 to TRBJ1-4; 8 bases fit TRBD1. This CDR3 region has 14 residues. V shed 2 bases, J shed 7 bases, and the junction held 3 bases outside the gene matches. CDR1 MNHEY and CDR2 SVGAGI come from the germline V gene. The CDR3 sequence: CASSYQGAGEKLFF. In nucleotides, the CDR3 is TGTGCCAGCAGTTACCAGGGGGCAGGTGAAAAACTGTTTTTT.

The chain carries TRBV7-2 and TRBJ2-3; D might be TRBD2 (5 bases). The CDR3 covers 12 residues. Germline assignment: CDR1 SGHTA and CDR2 FQGNSA. V lost 9 bases, J lost 4 bases, and 11 bases lay in between. The CDR3 region is CARAGPPDTQYF. The CDR3 DNA reads TGTGCCAGGGCGGGTCCTCCAGATACGCAGTATTTT.

This clone was seen a few times. V gene TRBV28 combines with J gene TRBJ1-5; D unresolved. The CDR3 spans 14 residues. CDR1 is MDHEN, CDR2 SYDVKM, per germline. With 3 bases removed from V and 4 bases from J, the gap between germline ends came to 10 bases. The CDR3 region has the DNA TGTGCCAGCAGTTTTCTCGGGCTAAATCAGCCCCAGCATTTT. Translating gives CASSFLGLNQPQHF.

The gene calls are TRBV18 and TRBJ1-4, with 7 bases aligning to TRBD1. V was pared by 6 bases and J by 0 bases, with 13 bases of the junction left unmatched. The germline V gene encodes CDR1 KGHSH and CDR2 LQKENI. The CDR3 contains 18 residues. The CDR3 DNA sequence: TGTGCCAGCTCCCGAAGGGGGCAGGGACCCACAACTAATGAAAAACTGTTTTTT. Translating gives CASSRRGQGPTTNEKLFF.

The chain has TRBV9 and TRBJ2-1; TRBD2 might be the D (6 bases). Between the trimmed V and J ends, which lost 4 bases and 5 bases, there was a span of 22 bases. CDR1 SGDLS and CDR2 YYNGEE come from the germline V gene. The CDR3 loop spans 17 amino acids. CDR3 nucleotides: TGTGCCAGCAGCCTCCTGATGACGCGGGATAGTAACAATGAGCAGTTCTTC. Protein product: CASSLLMTRDSNNEQFF.

The chain employs TRBV6-1 and TRBJ1-2; no reliable D call. V gave up 8 bases and J gave up 8 bases, with 9 bases separating them. This CDR3 has 10 amino acids. Germline CDR1 and CDR2: MNHNS and SASEGT. The CDR3 DNA follows: TGTGCCAGCCCGCCCCAGGGCTACACCTTC. It specifies CASPPQGYTF.

The V call is TRBV5-1, the J call TRBJ2-7, with TRBD1 as a possible D gene (6 bases). Germline V gives CDR1 SGHRS, CDR2 YFSETQ. This CDR3 comprises 11 residues. V shed 7 bases and J shed 5 bases, with 10 bases lying between them. The DNA for the CDR3 is TGCGCCAGCTCCGAGGGGGACGAGCAGTACTTC. Translated, it gives CASSEGDEQYF.

The chain couples TRBV6-5 to TRBJ2-5, with 11 bases aligning to TRBD2. Unmatched junction bases numbered 5, after V lost 8 bases and J lost 0 bases. CDR1 and CDR2 (germline): MNHEY, SVGAGI. This CDR3 spans 15 amino acids. The CDR3 region has the DNA TGTGCCAGCGGGGTAGCGGGAGGGTACCAAGAGACCCAGTACTTC. Its translation: CASGVAGGYQETQYF.

The chain carries TRBV27 and TRBJ2-7; the D gene is possibly TRBD1 (6 bases). V was trimmed by 4 bases and J by 6 bases, leaving 25 bases between them. CDR3 length equals 17 residues. Germline CDR1 is MNHEY and CDR2 is SMNVEV (reference sequence). Here the CDR3 DNA reads TGTGCCAGCAGTTGGCGGTGGGCAGGGGCCCACCGTCTCGAGCAGTACTTC. Its translation: CASSWRWAGAHRLEQYF.

V gene TRBV6-5 combines with J gene TRBJ2-3; 7 positions match TRBD2. Trimming removed 5 bases from V and 4 bases from J; junction bases left unmatched: 6. The CDR3 is made up of 14 amino acids. Germline CDR1 reads MNHEY; CDR2 reads SVGAGI. DNA for the CDR3: TGTGCCAGCAGTCCAGAGCGGGAATCAGATACGCAGTATTTT. Its protein is CASSPERESDTQYF.

V usage is TRBV28 and J usage is TRBJ1-2; TRBD1 aligns across 9 bases. The CDR3 spans 15 residues. CDR1 is MDHEN and CDR2 is SYDVKM in the germline V gene. V lost 4 bases and J lost 4; bases outside the gene matches: 7. CDR3 sequence: CASSSSGTGSYGYTF. CDR3 coding DNA: TGTGCCAGCAGTTCCTCCGGGACAGGGAGCTATGGCTACACCTTC.

This clone was counted between two and nine times. The chain carries TRBV4-1 and TRBJ1-1; D remains unclear. The CDR3 covers 17 residues. V lost 1 base and J 1 base, leaving 16 bases between the germline ends. Germline lookup yields CDR1 MGHRA and CDR2 YSYEKL. For the CDR3, the DNA is TGCGCCAGCAGCCAAGTTATATACCGAAACTCGAACACTGAAGCTTTCTTT. This codes for CASSQVIYRNSNTEAFF.

CDR3 region: CASSSPSRLNQPQHF. CDR3 in DNA: TGTGCCAGCAGTTCCCCCAGTCGACTCAATCAGCCCCAGCATTTT. V is TRBV28 and J is TRBJ1-5, with unresolved D. The germline CDR1 and CDR2 sequences are MDHEN and SYDVKM. V was shortened by 4 bases and J by 3 bases, with 13 bases between the two germline ends. The CDR3 covers 15 residues.

This chain uses TRBV7-9 with TRBJ2-7; no firm D call. CDR1 and CDR2 from the germline V gene are SEHNR and FQNEAQ (reference sequence). The CDR3 is 11 amino acids. The V end was cut by 5 bases, the J end by 6 bases, with 8 bases between. CDR3 nucleotide sequence: TGTGCCAGCAGCCCCGTTGGCGAGCAGTACTTC. It translates to CASSPVGEQYF.

This clone was counted once. The chain is built from TRBV6-5 and TRBJ2-2, with unresolved D. CDR1 and CDR2 from the germline V gene are MNHEY and SVGAGI. Trimming shortened V by 7 bases and J by 0 bases, and 12 bases separated the two germline ends. The CDR3 runs to 15 residues. The CDR3 DNA follows: TGTGCCAGCACCCCCGGGTTCGCGAACACCGGGGAGCTGTTTTTT. It encodes CASTPGFANTGELFF.

The chain has TRBV30 and TRBJ1-2; D is possibly TRBD1 (5 bases). V lost 1 base to trimming and J lost 0 bases, with 21 bases between them. CDR3 length: 18 residues. Per germline, CDR1 GTSNPN and CDR2 SVGIG (reference sequence). The CDR3 here is CAWSDGMGRAETNYGYTF. The CDR3 region has the DNA TGTGCCTGGAGTGACGGAATGGGCAGGGCTGAGACTAACTATGGCTACACCTTC. Based on the CDR3 plus reference TRBV30 and TRBJ1-2, the full variable domain is SQTIHQWPATLVQPVGSPLSLECTVEGTSNPNLYWYRQAAGRGLQLLFYSVGIGQISSEVPQNLSASRPQDRQFILSSKKLLLSDSGFYLCAWSDGMGRAETNYGYTFGSGTRLTVV.

This rearrangement joins TRBV6-1 to TRBJ2-1; D not resolved. V was clipped by 1 base and J by 6 bases, with 13 bases between them. Germline V gene sequence: CDR1 MNHNS, CDR2 SASEGT. The CDR3 is 15 residues long. The CDR3 protein is CASSEGLSQINEQFF. CDR3 in DNA: TGTGCCAGCAGTGAAGGACTTAGCCAGATCAATGAGCAGTTCTTC.

This chain joins TRBV4-3 and TRBJ2-4, with D maybe TRBD1 (7 bases). The CDR3 is 15 residues long. V lost 5 bases and J lost 8, with 19 bases in between. Germline CDR1 and CDR2: LGHNA and YSLEER. CDR3 amino acids: CASSDLGGGVDIQYF. The CDR3 nucleotides are TGCGCCAGCAGCGATTTAGGAGGGGGCGTAGACATTCAGTACTTC.

The rearrangement uses TRBV19 and TRBJ2-2; maybe TRBD1 (6 bases). The CDR3 sequence is 14 residues long. V was shortened by 5 bases and J by 4 bases, with 11 bases between the two germline ends. Germline loops: CDR1 LNHDA, CDR2 SQIVND (reference sequence). CDR3 residues: CASSSGQITGELFF. The DNA of the CDR3 is TGTGCCAGTAGTTCTGGACAGATCACCGGGGAGCTGTTTTTT.

This clone has just a few counts. The chain carries TRBV27 and TRBJ1-2; 8 nucleotides match TRBD1. The CDR3 has 14 amino acids. Trimming cost V 3 bases and J 7 bases; bases outside gene matches: 7. Germline-derived CDR1 and CDR2 are MNHEY and SMNVEV (reference sequence). In nucleotides, the CDR3 is TGTGCCAGCAGTTTCACCCGGACAGGGAGTGGCTACACCTTC. Translation: CASSFTRTGSGYTF.

The chain joins TRBV19 to TRBJ1-5; 7 bases are a match to TRBD1. CDR1 and CDR2 (germline): LNHDA, SQIVND (reference sequence). CDR3 length equals 15 residues. V trimming: 5 bases; J trimming: 2 bases; junction bases outside the gene matches: 6. In DNA form, the CDR3 reads TGTGCCAGTAGTTCCGGGACAGTAGGCAATCAGCCCCAGCATTTT. Its protein is CASSSGTVGNQPQHF.

The rearrangement links TRBV28 to TRBJ2-7; D unresolved. The germline V gene encodes CDR1 MDHEN and CDR2 SYDVKM. There are 13 residues in the CDR3. V was pared by 8 bases and J by 6 bases, with 17 bases between. The chain's CDR3 is CASRNQAPGEQYF. DNA for the CDR3: TGTGCCAGCCGAAACCAGGCTCCGGGCGAGCAGTACTTC.

The chain links TRBV30 to TRBJ2-1; D unclear. The CDR3 is 11 residues long. Trimming stripped 3 bases from V and 10 bases from J, with 10 bases between. Germline values: CDR1 GTSNPN, CDR2 SVGIG (reference sequence). Written as DNA, the CDR3 is TGTGCCTGGAGCTTGGCTAACGAGCAGTTCTTC. Translation gives CAWSLANEQFF.

This clone was counted a few times. This chain connects TRBV15 to TRBJ2-7; D is unresolved. Per germline, CDR1 LNHNV and CDR2 YYDKDF (reference sequence). The CDR3 is 15 residues long. V was cut by 0 bases and J by 5 bases, with 14 bases left in between. CDR3 DNA: TGTGCCACCAGCAGAGATCCCCCAGTATCGGACGAGCAGTACTTC. Translation gives CATSRDPPVSDEQYF. The full variable domain, completed using reference TRBV15 and TRBJ2-7, is DAMVIQNPRYQVTQFGKPVTLSCSQTLNHNVMYWYQQKSSQAPKLLFHYYDKDFNNEADTPDNFQSRRPNTSFCFLDIRSPGLGDTAMYLCATSRDPPVSDEQYFGPGTRLTVT.

The chain links TRBV18 to TRBJ2-7, with TRBD1 identical over 9 bases. This CDR3 has 17 residues. The germline V gene has CDR1 KGHSH and CDR2 LQKENI. V lost 0 bases to trimming and J lost 5 bases; unmatched junction nucleotides: 11. CDR3 bases: TGTGCCAGCTCACCACCGAACCTCGGGACAGGGTCCCACGAGCAGTACTTC. The encoded protein is CASSPPNLGTGSHEQYF.

The V call is TRBV7-8, the J call TRBJ2-3; D remains ambiguous. Germline lookup yields CDR1 SGHVS and CDR2 FQNEAQ. This CDR3 is built from 14 residues. V lost 2 bases to trimming and J lost 6 bases, with 12 bases between them. The CDR3 here is CASSLNQPLDTQYF. The CDR3 DNA is TGTGCCAGCAGCTTAAACCAACCGCTGGATACGCAGTATTTT.